What follows are 8 T cell receptor beta chains derived from one specimen sequenced in a study of T cells after yellow fever vaccination. One entry per CDR3 protein results from TCRdb running MiXCR on the 5' RACE reads. The top ten hold roughly 16% of the sample, which has approximately 510,000 distinct CDR3 sequences, about a fifth seen once. The sequences come from PBMCs, collected about 21 days after the first yellow fever vaccination. The source of these receptors is a man between 18 and 29 years old who received the YFV17D yellow fever vaccine.

In its sample, this clonotype was seen a few times. The chain uses TRBV6-2 or TRBV6-3 and TRBJ2-3; TRBD2 matches at 8 bases. Unmatched junction bases numbered 13, after V lost 0 bases and J lost 5 bases. CDR3 length: 18 residues. CDR1 and CDR2 from the germline V gene are MNHEY and SVGEGT. The CDR3 sequence is CASSYSTPGTRVLDTQYF. DNA for the CDR3: TGTGCCAGCAGTTACTCCACGCCCGGGACTAGAGTCTTAGATACGCAGTATTTT.

The chain has TRBV5-1 and TRBJ2-3, with TRBD2 identical over 13 bases. This CDR3 has 15 residues. Germline assignment: CDR1 SGHRS and CDR2 YFSETQ. V lost 6 bases to trimming and J lost 3 bases; unmatched junction nucleotides: 4. CDR3 nucleotide sequence: TGCGCCAGCACAACTAGCGGGGGGGGAACAGATACGCAGTATTTT. Translated, it gives CASTTSGGGTDTQYF. The variable domain in full, with the rest retrieved from reference TRBV5-1 and TRBJ2-3, is KAGVTQTPRYLIKTRGQQVTLSCSPISGHRSVSWYQQTPGQGLQFLFEYFSETQRNKGNFPGRFSGRQFSNSRSEMNVSTLELGDSALYLCASTTSGGGTDTQYFGPGTRLTVL.

This clonotype was seen more than once but under ten times. The rearrangement joins TRBV5-1 to TRBJ2-3, with 12 bases that match TRBD2. The length of the CDR3 is 19 residues. V lost 4 bases, J lost 3 bases, and 15 bases stayed unmatched. CDR1 and CDR2 from the germline V gene are SGHRS and YFSETQ. The CDR3 nucleotides read TGCGCCAGCAGCCTCGACAGGTCTACTAGCGGGGGGTTGACAGATACGCAGTATTTT. Translation: CASSLDRSTSGGLTDTQYF. Full variable domain (missing parts from reference TRBV5-1 and TRBJ2-3): KAGVTQTPRYLIKTRGQQVTLSCSPISGHRSVSWYQQTPGQGLQFLFEYFSETQRNKGNFPGRFSGRQFSNSRSEMNVSTLELGDSALYLCASSLDRSTSGGLTDTQYFGPGTRLTVL.

The chain recombines TRBV6-1 with TRBJ2-1; perhaps TRBD1 as D (5 bases). The CDR3 totals 13 residues. The V gene lost 5 bases and the J gene lost 4 bases, with 9 bases spanning the gap. Per the germline V gene, CDR1 is MNHNS and CDR2 is SASEGT. The CDR3, as DNA: TGTGCCAGCAGTCCGACAGTTTACAATGAGCAGTTCTTC. Its protein is CASSPTVYNEQFF.

The CDR3 protein is CASSPAAGRPAYEQYV. CDR3 DNA sequence: TGTGCCAGCTCACCAGCGGCTGGCAGGCCAGCCTACGAGCAGTACGTC. The chain links TRBV18 to TRBJ2-7; D is unresolved. V was pared by 2 bases and J by 2 bases, with 16 bases between. Germline V gene data show CDR1 as KGHSH and CDR2 as LQKENI. The CDR3 is 16 residues long.

This clonotype was counted once. J is TRBJ2-1 and V is TRBV20-1, with D uncertain. Trimming cost V 3 bases and J 8 bases, with 8 bases left between them. Germline loops: CDR1 DFQATT, CDR2 SNEGSKA (reference sequence). The CDR3 length is 11 residues. The CDR3 loop is CSASSLDEQFF. The CDR3, as DNA: TGCAGTGCTAGTTCGCTAGATGAGCAGTTCTTC.

This clonotype was seen ten or more times. This rearrangement joins TRBV7-9 to TRBJ2-3; D gene ambiguous. The germline gives CDR1 SEHNR, CDR2 FQNEAQ (reference sequence). The CDR3 covers 15 residues. The V gene lost 2 bases and the J gene lost 6 bases, with 15 bases spanning the gap. The CDR3 spells CASSLSPVGSDTQYF. The CDR3 DNA sequence: TGTGCCAGCAGCTTAAGCCCCGTAGGGTCGGATACGCAGTATTTT.

This clonotype was observed a handful of times. The chain combines TRBV24-1 with TRBJ1-4; D is uncertain. Trimming removed 0 bases from V and 7 bases from J, with 8 bases in between. The CDR3 spans 14 residues. In germline, CDR1 is KGHDR, CDR2 SFDVKD. The CDR3 region has the DNA TGTGCCACCAGTGATTTGGGGAATCCTGAAAAACTGTTTTTT. Translating gives CATSDLGNPEKLFF.